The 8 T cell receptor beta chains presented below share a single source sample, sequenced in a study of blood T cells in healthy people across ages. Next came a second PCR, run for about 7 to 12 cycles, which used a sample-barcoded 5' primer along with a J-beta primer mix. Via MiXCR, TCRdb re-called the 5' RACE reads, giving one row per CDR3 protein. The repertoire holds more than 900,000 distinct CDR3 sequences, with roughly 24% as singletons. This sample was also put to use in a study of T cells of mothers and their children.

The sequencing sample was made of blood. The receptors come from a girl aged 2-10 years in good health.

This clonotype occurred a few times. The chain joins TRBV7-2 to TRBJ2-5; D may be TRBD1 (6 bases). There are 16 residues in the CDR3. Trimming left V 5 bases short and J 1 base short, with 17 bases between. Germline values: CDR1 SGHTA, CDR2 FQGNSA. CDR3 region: CASSPRSGVFQETQYF. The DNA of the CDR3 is TGTGCCAGCAGCCCCCGATCAGGGGTCTTCCAAGAGACCCAGTACTTC.

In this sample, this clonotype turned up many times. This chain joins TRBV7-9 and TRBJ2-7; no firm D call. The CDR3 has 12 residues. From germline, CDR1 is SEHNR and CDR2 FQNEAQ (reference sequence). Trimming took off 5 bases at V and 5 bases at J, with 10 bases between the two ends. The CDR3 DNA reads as TGTGCCAGCAGCCGCCCAGGCGACGAGCAGTACTTC. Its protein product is CASSRPGDEQYF.

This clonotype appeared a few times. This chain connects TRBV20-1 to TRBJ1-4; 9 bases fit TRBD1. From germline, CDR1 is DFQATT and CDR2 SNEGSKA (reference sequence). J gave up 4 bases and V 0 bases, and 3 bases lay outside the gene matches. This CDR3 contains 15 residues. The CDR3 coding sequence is TGCAGTGCTAGAGATCCGGGACAGGGTAATGAAAAACTGTTTTTT. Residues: CSARDPGQGNEKLFF.

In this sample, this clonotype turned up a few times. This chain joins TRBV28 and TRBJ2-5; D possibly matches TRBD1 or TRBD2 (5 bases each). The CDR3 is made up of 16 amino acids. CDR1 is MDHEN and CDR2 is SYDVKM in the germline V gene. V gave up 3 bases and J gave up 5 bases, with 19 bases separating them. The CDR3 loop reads CASSFPDLRGRETQYF. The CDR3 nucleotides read TGTGCCAGCAGTTTCCCCGATCTCCGGGGCCGGGAGACCCAGTACTTC.

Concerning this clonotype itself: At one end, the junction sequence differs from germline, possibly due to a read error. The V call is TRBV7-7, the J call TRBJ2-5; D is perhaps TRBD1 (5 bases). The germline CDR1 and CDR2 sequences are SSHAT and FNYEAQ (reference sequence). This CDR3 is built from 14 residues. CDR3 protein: CASSLGLDGETQYF. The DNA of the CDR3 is TGTGCTAGCAGCCTGGGGCTAGATGGAGAGACCCAGTACTTC.

The CDR3 sequence is CASSSRGGIYEQYF. CDR3 DNA sequence: TGTGCCAGCAGTAGCCGAGGGGGCATTTACGAGCAGTACTTC. The chain uses TRBV27 and TRBJ2-7; 7 nucleotides line up with TRBD1. Germline V gene data show CDR1 as MNHEY and CDR2 as SMNVEV (reference sequence). This CDR3 comprises 14 residues. V lost 5 bases to trimming and J lost 4 bases; unmatched junction nucleotides: 8.

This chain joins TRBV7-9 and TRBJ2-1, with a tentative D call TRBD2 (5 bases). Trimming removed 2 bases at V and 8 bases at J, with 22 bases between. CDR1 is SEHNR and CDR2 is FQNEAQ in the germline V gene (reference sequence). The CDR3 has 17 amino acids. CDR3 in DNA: TGTGCCAGCAGCTTACTAGCCTGGGCGGCCCGGGTCGATGAGCAGTTCTTC. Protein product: CASSLLAWAARVDEQFF. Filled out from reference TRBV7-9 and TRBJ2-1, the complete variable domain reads DTGVSQNPRHKITKRGQNVTFRCDPISEHNRLYWYRQTLGQGPEFLTYFQNEAQLEKSRLLSDRFSAERPKGSFSTLEIQRTEQGDSAMYLCASSLLAWAARVDEQFFGPGTRLTVL.

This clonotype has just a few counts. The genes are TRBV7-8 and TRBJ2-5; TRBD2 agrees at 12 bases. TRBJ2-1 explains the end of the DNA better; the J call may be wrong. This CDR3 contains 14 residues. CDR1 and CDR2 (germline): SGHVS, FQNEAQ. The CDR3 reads CASDKLAGGREQFF. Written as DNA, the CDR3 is TGTGCCAGCGATAAGCTAGCGGGGGGGAGGGAGCAGTTCTTC.